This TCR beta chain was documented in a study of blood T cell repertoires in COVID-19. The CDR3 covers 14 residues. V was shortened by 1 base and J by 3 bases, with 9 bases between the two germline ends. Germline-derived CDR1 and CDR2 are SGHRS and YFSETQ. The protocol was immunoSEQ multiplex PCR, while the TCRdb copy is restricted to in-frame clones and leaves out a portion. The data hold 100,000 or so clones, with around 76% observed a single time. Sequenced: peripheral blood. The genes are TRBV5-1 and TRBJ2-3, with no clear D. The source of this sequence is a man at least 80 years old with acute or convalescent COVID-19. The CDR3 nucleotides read TGCGCCAGCAGCTTGTTGGAGAGGACAGATACGCAGTATTTT. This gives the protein CASSLLERTDTQYF. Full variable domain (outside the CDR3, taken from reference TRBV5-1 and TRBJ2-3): KAGVTQTPRYLIKTRGQQVTLSCSPISGHRSVSWYQQTPGQGLQFLFEYFSETQRNKGNFPGRFSGRQFSNSRSEMNVSTLELGDSALYLCASSLLERTDTQYFGPGTRLTVL.